Detailed here is one T cell receptor (beta chain). The sample belongs to a study of CD8 T cells in ankylosing spondylitis. Preparation of TCR beta libraries was done by quantitative 5'-RACE with molecular barcodes. Using its own MiXCR run on the 5' RACE reads, TCRdb lists one record per CDR3 protein. The sample yields about 240,000 distinct CDR3 sequences, 8.2% seen once. The sequence came from a female donor with ankylosing spondylitis or in good health (not recorded which). Source material: blood, either unsorted or a sorted T cell fraction (not recorded which).

The CDR3 loop reads CASSFQDSPGSTNEKLFF. Written as DNA, the CDR3 is TGTGCCAGCAGCTTCCAAGACAGCCCTGGCTCAACTAATGAAAAACTGTTTTTT. The V and J genes are TRBV11-2 and TRBJ1-4; D perhaps matches TRBD1 (5 bases). Trimming took 3 bases from V and 0 from J, leaving 17 bases between them. There are 18 residues in the CDR3. Germline V gene sequence: CDR1 SGHAT, CDR2 FQNNGV.